The sequence of this T cell receptor beta chain was determined in a study of blood T cell repertoires in COVID-19. V lost 3 bases, J lost 0 bases, and 6 bases lay in between. This CDR3 comprises 14 residues. Germline V gives CDR1 MDHEN, CDR2 SYDVKM. Recovered status in Cohort 3 required two negative PCRs, clearance, or symptom resolution. TCRdb's copy holds only in-frame clones and misses some; the assay was immunoSEQ multiplex PCR. The sample lists more than 110,000 clones; 75% to 80% were seen once. The chain is built from TRBV28 and TRBJ2-1; maybe TRBD2 (5 bases). This receptor was obtained from a woman in her 50s who had recovered from COVID-19. The sequenced sample consisted of PBMCs or T cells enriched from blood (not recorded which). The DNA for the CDR3 is TGTGCCAGCAGTTTTGCGGGCTCCTACAATGAGCAGTTCTTC. Amino acids: CASSFAGSYNEQFF.